The entry below gives a single T cell receptor beta chain sequence along with its context. The J segment lost 4 bases and the V segment lost 3 bases, leaving 5 bases of the junction unmatched. The CDR3 sequence is 13 residues long. Germline V gene sequence: CDR1 DFQATT, CDR2 SNEGSKA (reference sequence). Original data processing: Estimation of nucleated cell counts was performed using reference gene primer amplification. Repertoires were generated with immunoSEQ multiplex PCR, while TCRdb's copy carries only in-frame clones and drops some. V and J calls and clone size are those listed in that table; D and trimming were worked out from the DNA. The table lists more than 50,000 clones, about 76% of them singletons, with about 45% in the top ten. The data were obtained in a study of blood T cell repertoires in COVID-19. For the study at large: Specimens from acute and convalescent COVID-19 originated in the United States, Italy and Spain. T cells, B-cell-depleted T cells, or PBMCs supplied cDNA or gDNA.

Material for sequencing was peripheral blood. This chain joins TRBV20-1 and TRBJ2-7, with TRBD2 matching 8 bases. This receptor was identified in a man aged 70-80 years with active or convalescent COVID-19. The CDR3 reads CSASRLARYEQYF. The DNA for the CDR3 is TGCAGTGCTAGTCGACTAGCGAGGTACGAGCAGTACTTC.